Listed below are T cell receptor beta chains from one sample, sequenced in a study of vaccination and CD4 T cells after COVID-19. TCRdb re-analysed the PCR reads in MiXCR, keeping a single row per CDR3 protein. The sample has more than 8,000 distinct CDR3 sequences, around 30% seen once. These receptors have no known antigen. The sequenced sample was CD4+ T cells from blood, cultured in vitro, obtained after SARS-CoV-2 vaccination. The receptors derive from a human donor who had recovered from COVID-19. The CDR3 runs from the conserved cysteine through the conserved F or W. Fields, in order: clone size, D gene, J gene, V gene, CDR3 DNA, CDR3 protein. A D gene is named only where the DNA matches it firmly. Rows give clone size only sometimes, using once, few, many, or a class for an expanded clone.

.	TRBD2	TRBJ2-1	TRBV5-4	TGTGCCAGCAGTTGGGGCGGGACTAGACGGAACAATGAGCAGTTCTTC	CASSWGGTRRNNEQFF
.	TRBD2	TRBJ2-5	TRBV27	TGTGCCAGCAGTCCCCGATTTCAGGGATACGCGGGAGGTTCAGAGACCCAGTACTTC	CASSPRFQGYAGGSETQYF
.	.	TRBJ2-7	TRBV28	TGTGCCAGCAGTTACCGAATCTACGAGCAGTACTTC	CASSYRIYEQYF
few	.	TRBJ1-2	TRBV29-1	TGCAGCGTTTCACGGACGATAATGGGCTCCTTTGGCTACACCTTC	CSVSRTIMGSFGYTF
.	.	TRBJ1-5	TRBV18	TGTGCCAGCTCCAGAACAGGGATCTATAGCAATCAGCCCCAGCATTTT	CASSRTGIYSNQPQHF
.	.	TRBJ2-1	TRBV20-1	TGCAGTGCTACTAAAGGTTCAAACCGGGACACCCGCTACAATGAGCAGTTCTTC	CSATKGSNRDTRYNEQFF
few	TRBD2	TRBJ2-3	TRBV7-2	TGTGCCAGCACCTCAGCGGGAGGACGCACAGATACGCAGTATTTT	CASTSAGGRTDTQYF
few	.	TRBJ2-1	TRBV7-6	TGTGCCAGCAGCTTAGCCCCCCTAGCGAGTGAGCAGTTCTTC	CASSLAPLASEQFF
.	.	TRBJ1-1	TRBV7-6	TGTGCCAGCAGCTCCGTTTCTAGGAACACTGAAGCTTTCTTT	CASSSVSRNTEAFF
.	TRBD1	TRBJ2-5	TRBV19	TGTGCCAGTAGTATACCGGGACAGGGGCGAGAGACCCAGTACTTC	CASSIPGQGRETQYF
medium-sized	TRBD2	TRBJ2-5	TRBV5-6	TGTGCCAGCACCCTCGGGGGGGGCCGAGAGACCCAGTACTTC	CASTLGGGRETQYF
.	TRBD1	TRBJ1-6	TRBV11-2	TGTGCCAGCAGCTTTAGGGGACAGAATTATACACCCCTCCACTTT	CASSFRGQNYTPLHF
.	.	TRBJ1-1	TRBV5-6	TGTGCCAGCAGCTACCGAGGCAGGGCGTTCGGCACTGAAGCTTTCTTT	CASSYRGRAFGTEAFF
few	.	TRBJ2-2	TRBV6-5	TGTGCCAGCAGTTACGGTTTGGGGGAGCGCACCGGGGAGCTGTTTTTT	CASSYGLGERTGELFF
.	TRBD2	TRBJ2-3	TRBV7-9	TGTGCCAGCAGCTTACCAGCGGGGGCCTCTCGCACAGATACGCAGTATTTT	CASSLPAGASRTDTQYF
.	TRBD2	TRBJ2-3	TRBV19	TGTGCCAGTAGTATTCGACTAGCGGGAGCAGATACGCAGTATTTT	CASSIRLAGADTQYF
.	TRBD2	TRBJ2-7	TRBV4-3	TGCGCCAGCAGCCAAGTAGCGGGAACCTACGAGCAGTACTTC	CASSQVAGTYEQYF
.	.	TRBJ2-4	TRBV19	TGTGCCAGTAGACCCAACACCTTACTAGCCAAAAACATTCAGTACTTC	CASRPNTLLAKNIQYF
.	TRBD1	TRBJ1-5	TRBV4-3	TGCGCCAGCAGCCAAAGACAGGGGGACCAGCCCCAGCATTTT	CASSQRQGDQPQHF
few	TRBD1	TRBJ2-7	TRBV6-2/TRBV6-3	TGTGCCAGCAGTTACGGGACAGGGAGGCCCTACGAGCAGTACTTC	CASSYGTGRPYEQYF
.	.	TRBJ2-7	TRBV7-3	TGTGCCAGCAGACCTCATGGGTTGATCCCCTACGAGCAGTACTTC	CASRPHGLIPYEQYF
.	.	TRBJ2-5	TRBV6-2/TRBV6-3	TGTGCCAGCAGTTACCCCCGGATTGAAGAGACCCAGTACTTC	CASSYPRIEETQYF
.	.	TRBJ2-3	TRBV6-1	TGTGCCAGCAGCGCAATATTCACAGATACGCAGTATTTT	CASSAIFTDTQYF
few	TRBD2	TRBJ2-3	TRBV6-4	TGTGCCACCAGTGACTCATGGCCGGGAGGGCCTTCTACGCAGTATTTT	CATSDSWPGGPSTQYF
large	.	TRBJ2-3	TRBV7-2	TGTGCCAGCAGCCCGCGCCTTTTGATGACAGATACGCAGTATTTT	CASSPRLLMTDTQYF
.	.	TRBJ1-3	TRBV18	TGTGCCAGCTCAAAAACGAGCTCTGGAAACACCATATATTTT	CASSKTSSGNTIYF
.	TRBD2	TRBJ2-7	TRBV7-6	TGTGCCAGCAGCTTCGGACTAGCGGGAGCCCGGGGCCACGAGCAGTACTTC	CASSFGLAGARGHEQYF
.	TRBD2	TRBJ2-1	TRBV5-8	TGTGCCAGCAGCCCGACCCATCAGACTAGCGGCACTTACAATGAGCAGTTCTTC	CASSPTHQTSGTYNEQFF
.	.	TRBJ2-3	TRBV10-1	TGCGCCAGCGCCCGCCGGGACACAGATACGCAGTATTTT	CASARRDTDTQYF
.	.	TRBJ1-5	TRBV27	TGTGCCAGCAGTTTATTGGGGCCTACGGGAGGGTATCAGCCCCAGCATTTT	CASSLLGPTGGYQPQHF
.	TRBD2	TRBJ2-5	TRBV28	TGTGCCAGCAGTTTGGGTTTTCTAGCGGGAGTGGGAGAGACCCAGTACTTC	CASSLGFLAGVGETQYF
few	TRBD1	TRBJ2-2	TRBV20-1	TGCAGTGCTAGAGAGCGCGTCGGGACAGGGATTACCGGGGAGCTGTTTTTT	CSARERVGTGITGELFF
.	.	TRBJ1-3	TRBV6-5	TGTGCCAGCAGTTACGGCCGCCGGTGGGGAAACACCATATATTTT	CASSYGRRWGNTIYF
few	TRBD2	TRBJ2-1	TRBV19	TGTGCCAGTAGTATTGGGGGACTAGCGACGACTTACAATGAGCAGTTCTTC	CASSIGGLATTYNEQFF
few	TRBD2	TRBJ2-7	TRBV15	TGTGCCACCAGCAGTTGGGGGGAGGGTTCCTACGAGCAGTACTTC	CATSSWGEGSYEQYF
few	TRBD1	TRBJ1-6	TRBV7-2	TGTGCCAGCAGCCCCCGACACGGGACAGGGAACTATAATTCACCCCTCCACTTT	CASSPRHGTGNYNSPLHF
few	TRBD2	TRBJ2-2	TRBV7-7	TGTGCTAGCAGCCGATCGATTGGACTAGCGAACACCGGGGAGCTGTTTTTT	CASSRSIGLANTGELFF